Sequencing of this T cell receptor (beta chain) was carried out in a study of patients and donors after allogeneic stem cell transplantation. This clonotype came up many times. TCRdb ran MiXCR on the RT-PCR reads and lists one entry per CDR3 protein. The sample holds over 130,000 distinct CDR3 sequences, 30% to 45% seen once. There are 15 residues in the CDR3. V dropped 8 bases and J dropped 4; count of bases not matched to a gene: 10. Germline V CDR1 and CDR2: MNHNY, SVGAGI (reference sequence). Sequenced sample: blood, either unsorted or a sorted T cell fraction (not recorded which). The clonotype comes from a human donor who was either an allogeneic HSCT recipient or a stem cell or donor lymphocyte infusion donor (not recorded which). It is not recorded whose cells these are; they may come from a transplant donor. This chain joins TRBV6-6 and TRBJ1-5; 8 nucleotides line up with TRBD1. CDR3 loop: CASARTGTGNQPQHF. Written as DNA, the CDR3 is TGTGCCAGCGCGAGGACAGGGACGGGAAATCAGCCCCAGCATTTT.